This TCR beta chain was sequenced for a study of blood T cell repertoires in COVID-19 (dated by TCRdb to 2018 to 2021). Broadly, across the study: Collaborator samples came from the United States, Italy and Spain and covered acute and convalescent phases of COVID-19. The material from the prospective study consisted of cDNA or gDNA derived from T cells, B-cell-depleted T cells, or PBMCs. The dataset comprised deeply sampled blood TCRbeta repertoires from subjects exposed to, actively infected with, or recovered from COVID-19. The repertoires were made available in a free public database intended to serve as a resource for research on the immune response to SARS-CoV-2. The samples were drawn from the first 160 participants of the ongoing ImmuneRACE study and from 950 to 1,500 subjects provided by 6 global collaborators. The sample metadata nearly always contained a de-identified subject ID, COVID-19 status, age in years and sex. Where available, HLA class I and class II types were taken from metadata supplied by the sample provider and were not determined by assay-based typing. General conclusions and limits of the study: The quantity of clinical and demographic metadata differed by source and by participant and was supplied without curation.

Trimming leaves V shorter by 6 bases and J shorter by 0 bases, with the junction holding 12 bases beyond the gene matches. From the cysteine up to the phenylalanine, the CDR3 has a length of 18 residues. The kept DNA is CDR3 alone, 54 bases in frame from the first base. The CDR1 and CDR2 encoded by the germline V gene (reference sequence) are MNHEY and SMNVEV. TCRbeta CDR3 regions were amplified from genomic DNA by means of the immunoSEQ Assay, a bias-controlled multiplex PCR. The authors' analysis ran thus. The number of nucleated cells in each sample was estimated from the amplification of reference gene primers within the assay. To quantify the absolute abundance of each unique TCRbeta CDR3 rearrangement, sequence reads were collapsed and filtered. For each sample, productive Simpson clonality was calculated by taking the square root of Simpson's diversity index across productive rearrangements. TCRdb took over this immuneACCESS table, retaining in-frame rearrangements with V and J assigned. Such tables are incomplete; in checked studies, under half of the missing clones stem from an unresolved V gene, and the remainder is unexplained. D and trimming were read from the DNA, whereas the V and J calls and clone size are those reported in that table. This sample lists fewer than 350,000 clones; roughly 87% were detected once. Jointly, the top ten make up 6% of the sample.

On this clone itself: The antigen it binds to is not known. Per-base qualities were not stored, and no clone one base away is much larger.

Participants in the prospective study were enrolled through a virtual design, were aged roughly 18 to 95 years, and lived in under 25 United States geographic areas. Cohort assignment in the prospective study relied on participant-reported clinical history from a screening survey and a study questionnaire. Recovered participants in ImmuneRACE Cohort 3 were defined as having two consecutive negative NP/OP PCR tests, clearance from a healthcare professional, or resolution of symptoms. Mobile phlebotomists in the prospective study collected whole blood, serum and a nasopharyngeal or oropharyngeal swab from every participant. Prospective study participants could optionally give additional blood draws and questionnaires over an approximately 2-month period. Prospective study blood samples were shipped either frozen or at room temperature before DNA extraction.

This TCR came from a woman aged 40-49 years who had recovered from COVID-19. The rearranged segments are TRBV27 and TRBJ2-4; a stretch of 9 junction bases matches TRBD2. The specimen was PBMCs or T cells enriched from blood (not recorded which). The CDR3 corresponds to CASSSGASGNLAKNIQYF. Read as DNA, the sequence is TGTGCCAGCAGCTCTGGGGCTAGCGGGAATCTAGCCAAAAACATTCAGTACTTC.